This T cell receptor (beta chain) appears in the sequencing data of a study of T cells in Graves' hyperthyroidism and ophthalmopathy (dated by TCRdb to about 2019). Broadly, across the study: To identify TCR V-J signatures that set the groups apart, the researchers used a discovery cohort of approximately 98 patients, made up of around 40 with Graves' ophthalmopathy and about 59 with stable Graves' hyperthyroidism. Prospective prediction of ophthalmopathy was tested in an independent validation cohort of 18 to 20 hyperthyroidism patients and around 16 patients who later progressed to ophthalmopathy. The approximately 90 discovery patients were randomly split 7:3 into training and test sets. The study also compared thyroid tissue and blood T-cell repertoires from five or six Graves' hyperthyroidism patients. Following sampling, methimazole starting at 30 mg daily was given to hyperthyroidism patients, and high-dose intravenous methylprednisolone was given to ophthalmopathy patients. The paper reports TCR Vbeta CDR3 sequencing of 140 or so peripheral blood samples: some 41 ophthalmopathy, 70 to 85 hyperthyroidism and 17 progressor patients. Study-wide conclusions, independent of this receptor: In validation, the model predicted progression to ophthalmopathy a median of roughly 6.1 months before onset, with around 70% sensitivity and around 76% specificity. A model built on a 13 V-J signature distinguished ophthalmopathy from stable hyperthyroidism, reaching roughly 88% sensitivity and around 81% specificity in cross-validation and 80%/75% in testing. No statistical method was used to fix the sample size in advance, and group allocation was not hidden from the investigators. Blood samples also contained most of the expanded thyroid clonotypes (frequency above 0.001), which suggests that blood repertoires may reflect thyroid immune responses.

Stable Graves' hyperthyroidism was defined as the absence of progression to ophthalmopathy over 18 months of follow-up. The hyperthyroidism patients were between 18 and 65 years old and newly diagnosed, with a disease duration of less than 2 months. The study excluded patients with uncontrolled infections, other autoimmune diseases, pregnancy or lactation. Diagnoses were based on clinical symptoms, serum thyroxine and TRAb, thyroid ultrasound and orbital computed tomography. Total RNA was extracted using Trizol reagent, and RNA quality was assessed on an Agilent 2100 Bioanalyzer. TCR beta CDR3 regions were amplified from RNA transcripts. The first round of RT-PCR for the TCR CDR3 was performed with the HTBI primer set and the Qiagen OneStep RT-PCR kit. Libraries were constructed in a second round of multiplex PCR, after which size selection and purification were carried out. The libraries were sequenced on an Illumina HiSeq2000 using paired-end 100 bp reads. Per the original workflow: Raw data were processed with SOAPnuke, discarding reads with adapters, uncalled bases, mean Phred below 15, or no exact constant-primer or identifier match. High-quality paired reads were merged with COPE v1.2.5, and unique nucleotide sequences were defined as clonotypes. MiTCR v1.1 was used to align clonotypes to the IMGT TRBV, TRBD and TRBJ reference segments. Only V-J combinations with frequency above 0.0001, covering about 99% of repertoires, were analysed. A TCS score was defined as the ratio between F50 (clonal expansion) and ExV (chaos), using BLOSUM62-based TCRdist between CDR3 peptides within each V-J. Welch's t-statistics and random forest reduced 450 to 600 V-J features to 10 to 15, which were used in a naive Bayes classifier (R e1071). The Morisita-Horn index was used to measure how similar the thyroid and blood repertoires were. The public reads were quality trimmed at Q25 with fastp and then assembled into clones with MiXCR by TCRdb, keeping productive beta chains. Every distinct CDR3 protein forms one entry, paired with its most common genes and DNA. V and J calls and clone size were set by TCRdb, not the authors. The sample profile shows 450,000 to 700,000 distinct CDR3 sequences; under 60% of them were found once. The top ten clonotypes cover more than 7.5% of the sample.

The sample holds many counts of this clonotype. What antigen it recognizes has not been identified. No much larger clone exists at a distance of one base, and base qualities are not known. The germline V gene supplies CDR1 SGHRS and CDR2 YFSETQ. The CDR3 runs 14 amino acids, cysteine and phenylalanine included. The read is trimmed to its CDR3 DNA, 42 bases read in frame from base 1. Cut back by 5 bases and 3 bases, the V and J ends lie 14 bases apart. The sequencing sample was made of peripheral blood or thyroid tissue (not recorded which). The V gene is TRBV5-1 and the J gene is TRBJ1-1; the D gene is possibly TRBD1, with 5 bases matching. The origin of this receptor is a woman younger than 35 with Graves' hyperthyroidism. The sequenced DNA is TGCGCCAGCAGGGACCCGACAGTCTACACTGAAGCTTTCTTT. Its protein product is CASRDPTVYTEAFF.